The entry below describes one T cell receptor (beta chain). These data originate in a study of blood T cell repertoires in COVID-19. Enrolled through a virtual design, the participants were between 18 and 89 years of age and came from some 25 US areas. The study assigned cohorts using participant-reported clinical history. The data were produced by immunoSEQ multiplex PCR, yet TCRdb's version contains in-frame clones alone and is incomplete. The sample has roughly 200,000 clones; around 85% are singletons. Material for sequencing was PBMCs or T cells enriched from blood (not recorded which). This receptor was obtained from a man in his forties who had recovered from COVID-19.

CDR3 region: CASTPWGGRREQYF. CDR3 DNA sequence: TGTGCCAGCACCCCGTGGGGGGGGCGGAGGGAGCAGTACTTC. The chain employs TRBV6-5 and TRBJ2-7; D may be TRBD2 (7 bases). Germline CDR1 reads MNHEY; CDR2 reads SVGAGI. The CDR3 is 14 residues long. Trimming pared 7 bases from V and 7 bases from J, leaving 20 bases between.